The 3 T cell receptor beta chains below were found in one sample sequenced in a study of shared clonotypes between healthy human individuals. TCRdb's table, derived via immunoSEQ multiplex PCR, lists solely in-frame clones and lacks some. This table holds roughly 2,500,000 clones, 90% to 95% found once. The sample comprised naive CD4+ T cells from PBMCs. The subset denotes: CD45RA+ positively selected. Receptors were obtained from a man in his late teens or twenties in good health. Some clones in this sample may be carry-over from other donors' samples.

This clone appeared a few times. V gene TRBV11-2 combines with J gene TRBJ1-5; D unresolved. The CDR3 runs to 13 residues. Trimming removed 5 bases at V and 0 bases at J, with 5 bases between. CDR1 SGHAT and CDR2 FQNNGV come from the germline V gene. DNA of the CDR3: TGTGCCAGCAGCGCTGATAGCAATCAGCCCCAGCATTTT. It encodes CASSADSNQPQHF.

The rearrangement uses TRBV18 and TRBJ2-2; 10 nucleotides match TRBD2. V trimming: 6 bases; J trimming: 6 bases; junction bases outside the gene matches: 13. This CDR3 spans 17 amino acids. Germline V CDR1 and CDR2: KGHSH, LQKENI. CDR3 in DNA: TGTGCCAGCTCGTCCCTAGCGGGAGTACTTGACGCCGGGGAGCTGTTTTTT. It is translated as CASSSLAGVLDAGELFF.

V is TRBV5-4 and J is TRBJ2-2; 9 nucleotides align to TRBD1. V shed 4 bases, J shed 4 bases, and the junction held 11 bases outside the gene matches. The CDR3 covers 17 residues. Germline V CDR1 and CDR2: SGHNT, YYREEE (reference sequence). CDR3 protein: CASSPLGTGRRTGELFF. CDR3 bases: TGTGCCAGCAGCCCGCTCGGGACAGGGCGGCGCACCGGGGAGCTGTTTTTT.